These 8 T cell receptor beta chains were sequenced from one sample in a study of blood T cell repertoires in COVID-19. Sequencing was performed with immunoSEQ multiplex PCR; in TCRdb, only in-frame clones are kept and a portion is missing. The table lists some 240,000 clones, 75% to 90% of them singletons. The sequenced sample was PBMCs or T cells enriched from blood (not recorded which). Source of these receptors: a woman aged 40 to 50 with acute COVID-19.

The rearrangement joins TRBV5-1 to TRBJ2-7; 9 bases align to TRBD2. The CDR3 has 18 amino acids. Germline V gene lookup returns CDR1 SGHRS and CDR2 YFSETQ. Germline trimming cut 3 bases from V and 4 bases from J; bases unmatched to any gene: 17. Here the CDR3 reads CASSSGVVLGSGSYEQYF. CDR3 sequence (DNA): TGCGCCAGCAGCTCGGGGGTTGTGTTGGGTAGCGGGAGTTACGAGCAGTACTTC.

This clone appeared once. The gene calls are TRBV7-8 and TRBJ2-1, with TRBD2 identical over 7 bases. Germline values: CDR1 SGHVS, CDR2 FQNEAQ. V shed 5 bases and J 1 base; nucleotides not matched to a gene: 14. The CDR3 runs to 18 residues. In DNA, the CDR3 is TGTGCCAGCAGCACCTACTATAGGGCGGGAGTGTCCTACAATGAGCAGTTCTTC. Translating it yields CASSTYYRAGVSYNEQFF.

The chain links TRBV15 to TRBJ2-3, with a weak D call TRBD2 (5 bases). The CDR3 totals 15 residues. Germline values: CDR1 LNHNV, CDR2 YYDKDF (reference sequence). Trimming left V 6 bases short and J 0 bases short, with 13 bases between. CDR3: CATSSGEMSTDTQYF. The DNA for the CDR3 is TGTGCCACCAGTTCCGGGGAGATGAGCACAGATACGCAGTATTTT.

V gene TRBV7-2 combines with J gene TRBJ2-1; D not certain. Trimming removed 3 bases from V and 5 bases from J, with 8 bases in between. Per germline, CDR1 SGHTA and CDR2 FQGNSA. There are 13 residues in the CDR3. The DNA of the CDR3 is TGTGCCAGCAGCTTCCCCGGAGACAATGAGCAGTTCTTC. Translating gives CASSFPGDNEQFF.

This chain joins TRBV4-1 and TRBJ2-6; TRBD1 matches at 12 bases. This CDR3 has 19 amino acids. Germline V gene data show CDR1 as MGHRA and CDR2 as YSYEKL. Trimming cost V 3 bases and J 2 bases; bases outside gene matches: 8. The DNA of the CDR3 is TGCGCCAGCAGCCATGCTCCGGGACAGGGGGCGGCTGGGGCCAACGTCCTGACTTTC. This gives the protein CASSHAPGQGAAGANVLTF.

This chain joins TRBV19 and TRBJ2-7, with D perhaps matching TRBD1 (5 bases). Germline CDR1 LNHDA, CDR2 SQIVND (reference sequence). Trimming shortened V by 6 bases and J by 4 bases, and 19 bases separated the two germline ends. The CDR3 is 15 amino acids. CDR3 region: CASSVSVFRGYEQYF. In DNA form, the CDR3 reads TGTGCCAGTAGCGTAAGTGTTTTTAGGGGATACGAGCAGTACTTC.

This clone came up a few times. The V gene is TRBV11-3, the J gene TRBJ2-5; no firm D call. The germline V gene encodes CDR1 SGHNT and CDR2 YENEEA. Trimming shortened V by 4 bases and J by 4 bases, and 7 bases separated the two germline ends. This CDR3 spans 12 amino acids. The DNA for the CDR3 is TGTGCCAGCAGCTCAGTACGAGAGACCCAGTACTTC. Translating gives CASSSVRETQYF.

This clone has more than one count but fewer than ten. The chain is built from TRBV19 and TRBJ1-2; D possibly corresponds to TRBD1 (6 bases). The germline V and J ends were trimmed by 7 bases and 4 bases, with 13 bases remaining between them. CDR3 length: 13 residues. CDR1 and CDR2 from the germline V gene are LNHDA and SQIVND (reference sequence). DNA of the CDR3: TGTGCCAGTACCATGGCCAGGGGCTATGGCTACACCTTC. Its protein product is CASTMARGYGYTF.